This passage covers 10 T cell receptor beta chains from one sample sequenced in a study of response to subunit inactivated influenza vaccine. TCRdb redid the calling of the RT-PCR reads with MiXCR, one entry per CDR3 protein. The sample records 550,000 to 800,000 distinct CDR3 sequences, about 15% being singletons. The sample in question was PBMCs from blood, obtained about 13 days after vaccination. The receptors were sampled from a man aged 45 to 65 who received an inactivated influenza vaccine.

This clonotype appeared many times. The rearrangement uses TRBV20-1 and TRBJ1-4, with TRBD1 matching over 7 bases. Germline CDR1 and CDR2: DFQATT and SNEGSKA (reference sequence). Trimming cost V 5 bases and J 5 bases; bases outside gene matches: 11. The CDR3 runs to 15 residues. The CDR3 DNA is TGCAGTGCTCCGGCTCGGGACAGAGGAAATGAAAAACTGTTTTTT. Its translation: CSAPARDRGNEKLFF.

CDR3 protein: CASSLGQDRGEQYF. The CDR3 DNA reads TGCGCCAGCAGCTTGGGACAGGACCGCGGGGAGCAGTACTTC. The chain carries TRBV5-1 and TRBJ2-7, with D perhaps TRBD1 (6 bases). Deletions cut 0 bases from V and 7 bases from J, with 14 bases between. This CDR3 has 14 residues. CDR1 and CDR2 (germline): SGHRS, YFSETQ.

The chain is built from TRBV18 and TRBJ2-7; 9 bases are a match to TRBD1. The trim removed 4 bases at V and 5 bases at J, leaving 9 bases unmatched. Germline CDR1 KGHSH, CDR2 LQKENI. This CDR3 comprises 15 residues. CDR3 amino acids: CASSLDRGIFDEQYF. In DNA form, the CDR3 reads TGTGCCAGCTCACTCGACAGGGGGATCTTCGACGAGCAGTACTTC.

The chain combines TRBV11-3 with TRBJ1-1, with D possibly matching TRBD1 (5 bases). This CDR3 region has 15 residues. The germline V gene has CDR1 SGHNT and CDR2 YENEEA. V gave up 4 bases and J gave up 4 bases, with 16 bases separating them. The CDR3 DNA reads as TGTGCCAGCAGCTGTAGAAGCCCGGGGCGCACTGAAGCTTTCTTT. Translated: CASSCRSPGRTEAFF.

The chain couples TRBV12-3 or TRBV12-4 to TRBJ2-7; 11 bases fit TRBD2. V lost 5 bases and J lost 5; bases outside the gene matches: 8. This CDR3 has 15 amino acids. Here the CDR3 DNA reads TGTGCCAGCAGTCCGGGACTAGCGGTTCCTAACGAGCAGTACTTC. The encoded protein is CASSPGLAVPNEQYF.

The chain recombines TRBV7-2 with TRBJ1-4, with D perhaps TRBD1 (5 bases). Trimming took off 1 base at V and 11 bases at J, with 17 bases between the two ends. This CDR3 region has 15 residues. CDR1 is SGHTA and CDR2 is FQGNSA in the germline V gene. The CDR3 sequence: CASSLGAGSQVKLFF. The CDR3 DNA is TGTGCCAGCAGCTTAGGGGCAGGGAGCCAGGTGAAACTGTTTTTT.

This clonotype has a handful of counts. The chain has TRBV27 and TRBJ2-7, with D perhaps TRBD1 or TRBD2 (6 bases each). Trimming shortened V by 6 bases and J by 2 bases, and 17 bases separated the two germline ends. This CDR3 has 15 residues. Germline assignment: CDR1 MNHEY and CDR2 SMNVEV (reference sequence). CDR3 sequence: CASRARGGFAYEQYF. The CDR3 DNA follows: TGTGCCAGCAGAGCACGAGGGGGGTTCGCCTACGAGCAGTACTTC.

The chain is built from TRBV7-2 and TRBJ1-4; D might be TRBD1 (5 bases). V lost 4 bases and J lost 0, with 9 bases in between. Germline CDR1 SGHTA, CDR2 FQGNSA. The CDR3 runs to 15 residues. CDR3: CASSYSRATNEKLFF. The CDR3 nucleotides read TGTGCCAGCAGCTACTCCAGGGCAACTAATGAAAAACTGTTTTTT.

The rearrangement joins TRBV9 to TRBJ1-3; D is uncertain. The CDR3 contains 12 residues. V was shortened by 10 bases and J by 2 bases, with 10 bases between the two germline ends. Germline CDR1 reads SGDLS; CDR2 reads YYNGEE. In nucleotides, the CDR3 is TGTGCCGGCCGTGGGCCTGGAAACACCATATATTTT. As protein: CAGRGPGNTIYF.

V gene TRBV6-1 combines with J gene TRBJ1-1; tentative D call: TRBD1 (6 bases). Germline V lookup: CDR1 MNHNS, CDR2 SASEGT. The V gene lost 7 bases and the J gene lost 4 bases, with 19 bases spanning the gap. This CDR3 is built from 15 residues. CDR3 region: CASNVWKGGSTEAFF. DNA of the CDR3: TGTGCCAGCAACGTGTGGAAAGGGGGTAGCACTGAAGCTTTCTTT.